Sequencing of this T cell receptor (beta chain) was carried out in a study of spatial heterogeneity in lung cancer. Study-wide context: More than 9.5 raw reads, on average, carried each unique TCR and UMI combination. Study results and limitations: TCRs found ubiquitously expanded in tumor appeared in blood more at resection than at follow-up.

Points on this clonotype: Its matching antigen is unknown.

Via MiXCR, TCRdb re-called the 5' RACE reads, giving one row per CDR3 protein. The sample has some 83,000 distinct CDR3 sequences; roughly a fifth are singletons. This sample's time point: sample taken at primary tumor resection. Whole RNA from tumor, nontumor lung or frozen PBMC was sequenced unsorted. Patients with untreated early-stage non-small cell lung cancer, numbering 55 to 80, were the donors. The sample was PBMCs, taken at surgery. This sequence was found in a male donor with early-stage non-small cell lung cancer.

The CDR3 DNA reads TGCAGCGTTGAATTGGGTTCCTCCAGCTCCTACGAGCAGTACTTC. It is translated as CSVELGSSSSYEQYF. This chain joins TRBV29-1 and TRBJ2-7; no definite D call. The length of the CDR3 is 15 residues. The ends were cut back, 2 bases at V and 0 bases at J, with 14 bases in the middle. Germline V gives CDR1 SQVTM, CDR2 ANQGSEA.